This passage covers 8 T cell receptor beta chains from one sample sequenced in a study of blood T cell repertoires in COVID-19. Measured with immunoSEQ multiplex PCR; TCRdb has only the in-frame clones, and not every one. The sample gives 250,000 or so clones, more than 70% of which show up once; 9% to 15% is in the top ten. The specimen sequenced was peripheral blood. The receptors were gathered from a man older than 75 with acute or convalescent COVID-19.

CDR3 bases: TGTGCCAGTAGCCTGGGGGCTTACGGTGAGCAGTTCTTC. Translating gives CASSLGAYGEQFF. This chain connects TRBV19 to TRBJ2-1; possibly TRBD1 for D (6 bases). The CDR3 covers 13 residues. Germline V CDR1 and CDR2: LNHDA, SQIVND (reference sequence). V lost 6 bases and J lost 9, with 15 bases in between.

This clone was counted once. This specimen includes other DNA sequences encoding the same CDR3. In nucleotides, the CDR3 is TGTGCCAGTAGTATCGGAGGCTACGAGCAGTACTTC. Encoded protein: CASSIGGYEQYF. The genes are TRBV19 and TRBJ2-7, with a possible D match to TRBD2 (5 bases). Per the germline V gene, CDR1 is LNHDA and CDR2 is SQIVND (reference sequence). The CDR3 covers 12 residues. V lost 3 bases and J 3 bases, leaving 6 bases between the germline ends. The variable domain in full, completed from reference TRBV19 and TRBJ2-7, reads DGGITQSPKYLFRKEGQNVTLSCEQNLNHDAMYWYRQDPGQGLRLIYYSQIVNDFQKGDIAEGYSVSREKKESFPLTVTSAQKNPTAFYLCASSIGGYEQYFGPGTRLTVT.

CDR3: CASSLNGGANYGYTF. The CDR3, as DNA: TGTGCCAGCAGCTTGAACGGGGGAGCTAACTATGGCTACACCTTC. This chain links TRBV5-4 with TRBJ1-2; weak D call: TRBD1 (5 bases). The CDR3 sequence is 15 residues long. Germline assignment: CDR1 SGHNT and CDR2 YYREEE (reference sequence). The V and J ends lost 1 base and 0 bases respectively, with 10 bases between them.

The rearrangement joins TRBV19 to TRBJ1-5; TRBD1 agrees at 12 bases. V trimming: 5 bases; J trimming: 6 bases; junction bases outside the gene matches: 8. In germline, CDR1 is LNHDA, CDR2 SQIVND (reference sequence). The CDR3 consists of 16 residues. The CDR3 nucleotides read TGTGCCAGTAGTCCTCACGGGACAGGGGGCCTTCAGCCCCAGCATTTT. This encodes CASSPHGTGGLQPQHF.

The genes are TRBV5-5 and TRBJ1-5; 7 positions match TRBD1. V lost 3 bases to trimming and J lost 3 bases; unmatched junction nucleotides: 6. Germline V lookup: CDR1 SGHKS, CDR2 YYEKEE (reference sequence). The CDR3 sequence is 15 residues long. The CDR3 nucleotides read TGTGCCAGCAGCTACGCGACAGGGCTCAATCAGCCCCAGCATTTT. Protein: CASSYATGLNQPQHF.

The rearrangement uses TRBV2 and TRBJ1-2; weak D call: TRBD1 (5 bases). Germline V gene sequence: CDR1 SNHLY, CDR2 FYNNEI. The CDR3 totals 13 residues. Trimming stripped 6 bases from V and 7 bases from J, with 15 bases between. The CDR3 region is CASSATQGGGYTF. CDR3 bases: TGTGCCAGCAGCGCCACCCAGGGCGGTGGCTACACCTTC.

Details on this clone: At one of its ends the junction is not consistent with the germline gene, which may arise from a read error. This chain connects TRBV5-1 to TRBJ1-2, with 8 positions matching TRBD1. Germline V lookup: CDR1 SGHRS, CDR2 YFSETQ. CDR3 size: 13 residues. The chain's CDR3 is CASSSGQGPTPHF. The CDR3 nucleotides read TGCGCCAGCAGCTCCGGACAGGGACCGACACCCCACTTC.

In its sample, this clone was seen once. This chain joins TRBV13 and TRBJ2-1; 7 bases fit TRBD2. The CDR3 length is 15 residues. V lost 3 bases to trimming and J lost 2 bases; unmatched junction nucleotides: 4. Germline assignment: CDR1 PRHDT and CDR2 FYEKMQ (reference sequence). The CDR3 nucleotides read TGTGCCAGCAGCTTGGGGCGGGGGACCTACAATGAGCAGTTCTTC. The encoded protein is CASSLGRGTYNEQFF.